The rows below give T cell receptor beta chains drawn from one sample of a study of regulatory T cells in long-lasting Graves disease. MiXCR, applied by TCRdb to the multiplex PCR reads, yields one record per CDR3 protein. The sample consists of fewer than 450,000 distinct CDR3 sequences, 20% to 30% of them appearing once. The sequences come from peripheral blood mononuclear cells (PBMCs), collected when the disease was refractory, from a patient treated with antithyroid drugs. The origin of the receptors is a female donor with Graves disease. The CDR3 runs from the conserved cysteine through the conserved F or W. The D gene is left open where the match is weak. The listing skips clone size in some rows; elsewhere it reads once, few, many or a size class.

j_call	clone_size	d_call	v_call	cdr3_length	cdr3_aa	cdr3_nt
TRBJ2-7	-	TRBD1	TRBV30	12	CAWGTGTYEQYF	TGTGCCTGGGGGACAGGGACCTACGAGCAGTACTTC
TRBJ1-1	many	-	TRBV6-5	14	CASSYSILETEAFF	TGTGCCAGCAGTTACTCGATTCTGGAGACTGAAGCTTTCTTT
TRBJ2-2	-	-	TRBV6-2/TRBV6-3	15	CASSYVTANTGELFF	TGTGCCAGCAGTTACGTGACAGCGAACACCGGGGAGCTGTTTTTT
TRBJ2-5	many	TRBD2	TRBV12-3/TRBV12-4	15	CASSTGLAGRVTQYF	TGTGCCAGCAGTACAGGACTAGCGGGACGAGTGACCCAGTACTTC
TRBJ2-5	-	-	TRBV9	15	CASSVVARSGETQYF	TGTGCCAGCAGCGTAGTTGCCCGATCAGGAGAGACCCAGTACTTC
TRBJ1-2	many	-	TRBV28	14	CASSFPQGYYGYTF	TGTGCCAGCAGTTTCCCTCAGGGTTACTATGGCTACACCTTC
TRBJ1-1	few	-	TRBV20-1	13	CSARFGGETEAFF	TGCAGTGCTAGATTCGGGGGCGAGACTGAAGCTTTCTTT
TRBJ2-5	many	TRBD1	TRBV27	20	CASRVSGSGSGTGRQETQYF	TGTGCCAGCCGAGTTTCGGGCTCCGGATCCGGGACAGGGCGACAAGAGACCCAGTACTTC
TRBJ1-2	few	-	TRBV5-1	15	CASSLASNGGYGYTF	TGCGCCAGCAGCTTGGCCTCGAACGGAGGGTACGGCTACACCTTC
TRBJ1-2	-	-	TRBV10-3	14	CANGGSSTDYGYTF	TGTGCCAACGGCGGGTCCTCTACTGACTATGGCTACACCTTC
TRBJ2-7	many	TRBD2	TRBV20-1	14	CSARDGSGSGEQYF	TGCAGTGCTAGAGATGGTAGCGGGAGCGGCGAGCAGTACTTC
TRBJ2-7	many	-	TRBV7-2	13	CASSPGPVYEQYF	TGTGCCAGCAGCCCCGGTCCCGTTTACGAGCAGTACTTC
TRBJ2-5	few	-	TRBV6-1	12	CASSGGIETQYF	TGTGCCAGCAGTGGGGGGATTGAGACCCAGTACTTC
TRBJ2-7	-	TRBD2	TRBV6-1	16	CASQRSGGRSSYEQYF	TGTGCCAGCCAACGCTCGGGGGGGCGTTCTTCGTACGAGCAGTACTTC
TRBJ2-7	-	-	TRBV6-1	14	CASSQPGTVYEQYF	TGTGCCAGCAGCCAACCCGGGACTGTCTACGAGCAGTACTTC
TRBJ1-2	many	-	TRBV6-1	14	CASSELGGNYGYTF	TGTGCCAGCAGTGAACTTGGGGGGAACTATGGCTACACCTTC
TRBJ1-1	many	TRBD1	TRBV28	11	CASSWVQGAIF	TGTGCCAGCAGTTGGGTCCAGGGGGCGATCTTT
TRBJ1-1	many	-	TRBV28	12	CASSPAWALAFF	TGTGCCAGCAGTCCCGCCTGGGCGTTAGCTTTCTTT
TRBJ2-2	many	-	TRBV7-2	15	CASSLDGRREEELFF	TGTGCCAGCAGCTTAGACGGAAGGCGGGAAGAGGAGCTGTTTTTT
TRBJ2-5	-	-	TRBV4-1	12	CATLQLPETQYF	TGCGCCACCCTCCAGCTCCCGGAGACCCAGTACTTC
TRBJ2-3	-	-	TRBV5-1	15	CASSLSGVSTDTQYF	TGCGCCAGCAGCTTGTCAGGGGTGAGCACAGATACGCAGTATTTT
TRBJ2-7	-	-	TRBV9	13	CASSLQAHGEQYF	TGTGCCAGCAGCCTACAGGCCCATGGCGAGCAGTACTTC
TRBJ1-6	-	TRBD1	TRBV7-2	14	CASRPGTGPSPLHF	TGTGCCAGCAGACCCGGGACAGGGCCTTCACCCCTCCACTTT
TRBJ2-5	few	TRBD1	TRBV24-1	15	CATSYGDSRKETQYF	TGTGCCACCAGTTATGGGGACAGCCGAAAAGAGACCCAGTACTTC
TRBJ2-7	-	TRBD1	TRBV6-2/TRBV6-3	15	CASSLPPTGLYEQYF	TGTGCCAGCAGTTTACCCCCGACAGGGCTCTACGAGCAGTACTTC
TRBJ1-1	many	-	TRBV30	13	CAWSVQVNTEAFF	TGTGCCTGGAGTGTACAGGTGAACACTGAAGCTTTCTTT
TRBJ1-1	many	-	TRBV6-2/TRBV6-3	13	CASSSLRGSEAFF	TGTGCCAGCAGTTCCCTGAGGGGTTCTGAAGCTTTCTTT
TRBJ1-1	few	-	TRBV15	14	CATSRDRSYTEAFF	TGTGCCACCAGCAGAGACAGGTCCTACACTGAAGCTTTCTTT
TRBJ1-5	many	-	TRBV6-1	14	CASGGGRQNQPQHF	TGTGCCAGCGGGGGGGGGAGGCAGAATCAGCCCCAGCATTTT
TRBJ2-1	many	TRBD2	TRBV11-2	14	CASSPGLAGGYEIF	TGTGCCAGCAGCCCGGGACTAGCGGGAGGGTATGAGATCTTC
TRBJ1-1	-	TRBD1	TRBV27	16	CASSPHTRTGGTEAFF	TGTGCCAGCAGTCCCCATACCCGGACAGGGGGCACTGAAGCTTTCTTT
TRBJ2-6	few	-	TRBV5-1	19	CASSFYGRDTKTGANVLTF	TGCGCCAGCAGCTTCTATGGAAGGGACACCAAGACTGGGGCCAACGTCCTGACTTTC
TRBJ2-1	-	-	TRBV12-5	16	CASGPGRWSSYNEQFF	TGTGCTAGTGGCCCCGGACGGTGGAGCTCCTACAATGAGCAGTTCTTC
TRBJ1-4	few	-	TRBV10-3	14	CAISHPGPNEKLFF	TGTGCCATCAGCCACCCGGGCCCTAATGAAAAACTGTTTTTT
TRBJ2-1	-	-	TRBV20-1	13	CSAAPGLSNEQFF	TGCAGTGCCGCACCAGGCCTCTCCAATGAGCAGTTCTTC
TRBJ1-5	once	-	TRBV20-1	16	CSARDLMGVDHQPQHF	TGCAGTGCTAGAGATCTGATGGGGGTAGATCATCAGCCCCAGCATTTT
TRBJ1-1	-	-	TRBV12-3/TRBV12-4	14	CASSLYGLNTGAFF	TGTGCCAGCAGTTTATACGGCTTGAACACTGGAGCTTTCTTT
TRBJ2-7	few	-	TRBV29-1	11	CSAQGNYEQYF	TGCAGCGCCCAGGGTAACTACGAGCAGTACTTC
TRBJ2-7	-	-	TRBV7-9	14	CASSSPGGPGEQYF	TGTGCCAGCAGCTCCCCGGGGGGCCCGGGAGAGCAGTACTTC
TRBJ2-2	-	TRBD2	TRBV6-1	15	CASSGLAGVGGELFF	TGTGCCAGCTCGGGACTAGCGGGAGTAGGCGGGGAGCTGTTTTTT
TRBJ1-2	-	TRBD1	TRBV6-1	15	CASKGGTGGGYGYTF	TGTGCCAGCAAGGGGGGAACAGGGGGCGGCTATGGCTACACCTTC
TRBJ1-1	many	-	TRBV2	13	CASRATVNTEAFF	TGTGCCAGCAGAGCGACAGTGAACACTGAAGCTTTCTTT
TRBJ2-5	few	TRBD2	TRBV5-1	20	CASSLAFPGSSGSRQETQYF	TGCGCCAGCAGCTTGGCTTTCCCTGGATCTAGCGGGAGTCGGCAAGAGACCCAGTACTTC
TRBJ1-5	few	-	TRBV5-1	14	CASSLDGGDQPQHF	TGCGCCAGCAGCTTGGACGGAGGGGATCAGCCCCAGCATTTT
TRBJ2-5	many	-	TRBV18	13	CASSPTGEGTQYF	TGTGCCAGCTCACCGACCGGCGAAGGGACCCAGTACTTC
TRBJ2-2	-	-	TRBV11-2	16	CASSLLAQLNTGELLF	TGTGCCAGCAGCTTGTTAGCGCAACTGAACACCGGGGAGCTGCTTTTT
TRBJ2-7	-	TRBD2	TRBV6-1	14	CASRPTSGGGEQYF	TGTGCCAGCAGGCCCACTAGCGGGGGGGGGGAGCAGTACTTC